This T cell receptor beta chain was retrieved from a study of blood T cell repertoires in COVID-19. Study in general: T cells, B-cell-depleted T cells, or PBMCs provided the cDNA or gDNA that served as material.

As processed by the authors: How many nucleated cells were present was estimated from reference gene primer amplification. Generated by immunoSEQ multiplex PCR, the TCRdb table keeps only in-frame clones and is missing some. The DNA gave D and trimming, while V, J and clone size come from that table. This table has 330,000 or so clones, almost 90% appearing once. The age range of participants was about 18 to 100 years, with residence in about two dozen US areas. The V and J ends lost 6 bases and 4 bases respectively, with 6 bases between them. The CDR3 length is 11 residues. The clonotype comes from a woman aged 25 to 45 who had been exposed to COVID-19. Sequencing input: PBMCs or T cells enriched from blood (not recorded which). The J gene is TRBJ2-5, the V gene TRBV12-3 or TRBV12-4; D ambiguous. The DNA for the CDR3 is TGTGCCAGCAGCTCTCGAGAGACCCAGTACTTC. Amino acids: CASSSRETQYF.